Listed below are T cell receptor beta chains from one sample, sequenced in a study of T-cell reconstitution after alpha-beta-depleted transplantation in children. TCRdb called the PCR reads again in MiXCR, with one record for every CDR3 protein. The sample consists of about 360,000 distinct CDR3 sequences, 13% of them appearing once. The source material was PBMCs, sampled from the stem cell graft. The source of these receptors is a human donor who donated a stem cell graft to a child with Fanconi anemia. The CDR3 runs from the conserved cysteine through the conserved F or W. The D gene is left open where the match is weak. The listing skips clone size in some rows; elsewhere it reads once, few, many or a size class.

TRBD1	TRBV5-5	TRBJ1-5	few	CASSPSGGDQPQHF	TGTGCCAGCAGCCCCTCAGGGGGCGATCAGCCCCAGCATTTT
TRBD2	TRBV12-3/TRBV12-4	TRBJ2-1	NA	CASSWGGGAPNEQFF	TGTGCCAGCAGTTGGGGCGGGGGGGCGCCCAATGAGCAGTTCTTC
TRBD1	TRBV7-2	TRBJ2-7	few	CASSPSWDRWYF	TGTGCCAGCAGCCCTTCATGGGACAGATGGTACTTC
TRBD2	TRBV11-1	TRBJ2-3	NA	CASRPPPGLAGGKNPTDTQYF	TGTGCCAGCAGACCCCCCCCCGGACTAGCGGGGGGCAAAAATCCCACAGATACGCAGTATTTT
NA	TRBV12-3/TRBV12-4	TRBJ2-1	NA	CASSRGVKSYNEQFF	TGTGCCAGCAGCAGAGGGGTGAAGTCCTACAATGAGCAGTTCTTC
TRBD2	TRBV12-3/TRBV12-4	TRBJ2-5	NA	CASSKLAGGQETQYF	TGTGCCAGCAGTAAACTAGCGGGGGGTCAAGAGACCCAGTACTTC
NA	TRBV6-5	TRBJ1-2	NA	CASSSHGPTYGYTF	TGTGCCAGCAGTTCCCACGGACCGACTTATGGCTACACCTTC
TRBD2	TRBV7-8	TRBJ2-7	many	CASSLVSPGLAVTYEQYF	TGTGCCAGCAGCTTAGTTTCCCCCGGACTAGCGGTAACCTACGAGCAGTACTTC
NA	TRBV6-5	TRBJ1-5	many	CASSFQYSNQPQHF	TGTGCCAGCAGTTTTCAATATAGCAATCAGCCCCAGCATTTT
TRBD2	TRBV7-2	TRBJ2-3	few	CASSPTSTSGPATQYF	TGTGCCAGCAGCCCCACCTCGACTAGCGGGCCGGCTACGCAGTATTTT
NA	TRBV9	TRBJ2-2	many	CARSGQLSRTGELFF	TGTGCCAGATCCGGGCAACTCAGTAGGACCGGGGAGCTGTTTTTT
TRBD2	TRBV12-3/TRBV12-4	TRBJ2-1	NA	CASSLAGLAGGNEQFF	TGTGCCAGCAGTTTAGCGGGCCTAGCGGGGGGGAATGAGCAGTTCTTC
NA	TRBV6-1	TRBJ1-2	few	CASSRTRYRGEGYTF	TGTGCCAGCAGCCGAACCCGTTACCGTGGGGAAGGCTACACCTTC
NA	TRBV28	TRBJ1-1	many	CASSFLTEAFF	TGTGCCAGCAGTTTCCTGACTGAAGCTTTCTTT
TRBD2	TRBV5-1	TRBJ2-2	many	CASSFGLAGGTGELFF	TGCGCCAGCAGCTTCGGACTAGCGGGGGGGACCGGGGAGCTGTTTTTT
NA	TRBV20-1	TRBJ2-1	many	CSATNQRGPGDEQFF	TGCAGTGCTACAAATCAAAGGGGTCCAGGCGATGAGCAGTTCTTC
NA	TRBV12-3/TRBV12-4	TRBJ2-5	few	CASSPQTNSETQYF	TGTGCCAGCAGTCCCCAGACGAATTCGGAGACCCAGTACTTC
TRBD1	TRBV4-3	TRBJ1-1	few	CASSHEQGAEAFF	TGCGCCAGCAGCCACGAACAGGGGGCTGAAGCTTTCTTT
NA	TRBV5-1	TRBJ2-1	NA	CASSLGYDNEQFF	TGCGCCAGCAGTCTGGGATATGACAATGAGCAGTTCTTC
TRBD1	TRBV10-3	TRBJ1-1	few	CATLKNTGGNTEAFF	TGTGCCACCTTAAAAAACACAGGGGGCAACACTGAAGCTTTCTTT
NA	TRBV7-9	TRBJ1-5	few	CASSSPGQKQPQHF	TGTGCCAGCAGCTCACCGGGACAAAAACAGCCCCAGCATTTT
NA	TRBV12-3/TRBV12-4	TRBJ1-4	NA	CASSLAKPGGNEKLFF	TGTGCCAGCAGTTTAGCCAAACCCGGAGGGAATGAAAAACTGTTTTTT
TRBD2	TRBV4-3	TRBJ2-1	many	CASSQGASGGFEQFF	TGCGCCAGCAGCCAAGGAGCTAGCGGGGGTTTTGAGCAGTTCTTC
TRBD1	TRBV7-9	TRBJ2-1	NA	CASSAPGQAYNEQFF	TGTGCCAGCAGCGCACCGGGACAGGCCTACAATGAGCAGTTCTTC
NA	TRBV11-1	TRBJ2-1	NA	CASSKTLGEQFF	TGTGCCAGCAGTAAGACATTGGGTGAGCAGTTCTTC
NA	TRBV29-1	TRBJ1-1	NA	CSAPGPTNTEAFF	TGCAGCGCCCCGGGACCGACGAACACTGAAGCTTTCTTT
TRBD1	TRBV7-2	TRBJ1-1	few	CASSSRGGDREAFF	TGTGCCAGCAGCTCCCGGGGGGGGGACAGAGAAGCTTTCTTT
NA	TRBV10-3	TRBJ2-2	many	CAISDSSSTGELFF	TGTGCCATCAGTGATTCGAGTTCGACCGGGGAGCTGTTTTTT
NA	TRBV20-1	TRBJ1-1	few	CSARDWGAVHTEAFF	TGCAGTGCTAGAGATTGGGGGGCCGTACACACTGAAGCTTTCTTT
NA	TRBV28	TRBJ2-1	many	CASSLTGHTNEQFF	TGTGCCAGCAGCCTCACGGGACATACCAATGAGCAGTTCTTC
NA	TRBV27	TRBJ2-6	NA	CASSYTTSGANVLTF	TGTGCCAGCAGCTACACGACCTCTGGGGCCAACGTCCTGACTTTC
NA	TRBV12-3/TRBV12-4	TRBJ1-5	few	CASSFEGIGNQPQHF	TGTGCCAGCAGTTTCGAAGGGATTGGCAATCAGCCCCAGCATTTT
NA	TRBV7-9	TRBJ2-1	many	CASSLSFWEQFF	TGTGCCAGCAGCTTATCATTCTGGGAGCAGTTCTTC
TRBD1	TRBV4-2	TRBJ1-6	few	CASSQETGNSPLHF	TGTGCCAGCAGCCAAGAGACAGGGAATTCACCCCTCCACTTT
NA	TRBV2	TRBJ1-1	few	CASSTDSMNTEAFF	TGTGCCAGCAGTACGGACAGCATGAACACTGAAGCTTTCTTT
TRBD1	TRBV20-1	TRBJ1-2	NA	CSASHRGERDGYTF	TGCAGTGCTAGCCACAGGGGAGAGCGGGATGGCTACACCTTC